These 24 T cell receptor beta chains came from one sample sequenced in a study of blood T cell repertoires in COVID-19. The protocol was immunoSEQ multiplex PCR, while the TCRdb copy is restricted to in-frame clones and leaves out a portion. The sample holds some 120,000 clones, 79% seen once. Sequenced input: peripheral blood. The source of these receptors is a man aged 40-50 years with active or convalescent COVID-19.

This clone was seen once. The chain is built from TRBV5-1 and TRBJ2-2; weak D call: TRBD2 (6 bases). The ends were cut back, 4 bases at V and 7 bases at J, with 20 bases in the middle. CDR1 SGHRS and CDR2 YFSETQ come from the germline V gene. The CDR3 contains 16 residues. This CDR3 is CASSQSLSGGSGELFF. The CDR3 DNA is TGCGCCAGCAGCCAATCTCTTAGCGGAGGCAGCGGGGAGCTGTTTTTT. Together with reference TRBV5-1 and TRBJ2-2, the CDR3 gives the full variable domain: KAGVTQTPRYLIKTRGQQVTLSCSPISGHRSVSWYQQTPGQGLQFLFEYFSETQRNKGNFPGRFSGRQFSNSRSEMNVSTLELGDSALYLCASSQSLSGGSGELFFGEGSRLTVL.

The chain is built from TRBV19 and TRBJ1-4; no reliable D call. The CDR3 spans 15 residues. Trimming removed 3 bases from V and 0 bases from J, with 8 bases in between. The germline V gene has CDR1 LNHDA and CDR2 SQIVND (reference sequence). The DNA for the CDR3 is TGTGCCAGTAGTATTCGACTTGCAACTAATGAAAAACTGTTTTTT. This gives the protein CASSIRLATNEKLFF.

This chain joins TRBV19 and TRBJ2-5; 7 bases line up with TRBD1. V lost 4 bases and J lost 10; bases outside the gene matches: 12. This CDR3 comprises 14 residues. CDR1 LNHDA and CDR2 SQIVND come from the germline V gene (reference sequence). The DNA for the CDR3 is TGTGCCAGTAGTACAAAGGACAGGTGGGGTGTCCAGTACTTC. Translation gives CASSTKDRWGVQYF.

This clone was observed a single time. The chain carries TRBV29-1 and TRBJ1-2, with D possibly matching TRBD1 (6 bases). V lost 2 bases, J lost 0 bases, and 16 bases lay in between. This CDR3 has 16 residues. The germline gives CDR1 SQVTM, CDR2 ANQGSEA. CDR3: CSVERVSGGSNYGYTF. In DNA form, the CDR3 reads TGCAGCGTTGAAAGGGTTAGCGGGGGCTCTAACTATGGCTACACCTTC. The full variable domain, in which reference TRBV29-1 and TRBJ1-2 provide the parts outside the CDR3, is SAVISQKPSRDICQRGTSLTIQCQVDSQVTMMFWYRQQPGQSLTLIATANQGSEATYESGFVIDKFPISRPNLTFSTLTVSNMSPEDSSIYLCSVERVSGGSNYGYTFGSGTRLTVV.

This sequence joins TRBV3-1 (or the pseudogene TRBV3-2) and TRBJ1-6; 9 bases line up with TRBD1. Germline V lookup: CDR1 LGHDT, CDR2 YNNKEL (reference sequence). Trimming took 4 bases from V and 7 from J; bases not matched to a gene: 11. The CDR3 totals 17 residues. The chain's CDR3 is CASSPRDRVTFNSPLHF. The DNA of the CDR3 is TGTGCCAGCAGCCCCCGGGACAGGGTGACCTTCAATTCACCCCTCCACTTT.

V gene TRBV6-5 combines with J gene TRBJ1-5; 8 nucleotides agree with TRBD1. After removal of 5 bases from V and 6 bases from J, the junction contained 3 bases not matched to a gene. There are 13 residues in the CDR3. Germline-derived CDR1 and CDR2 are MNHEY and SVGAGI. CDR3 protein: CASSRDRSQPQHF. DNA of the CDR3: TGTGCCAGCAGTAGGGACAGGTCTCAGCCCCAGCATTTT.

The J gene is TRBJ1-5, the V gene TRBV28; the match to TRBD1 covers 9 bases. The germline V gene encodes CDR1 MDHEN and CDR2 SYDVKM. The CDR3 length is 14 residues. The V and J ends lost 6 bases and 2 bases, in that order; junction bases with no gene match: 2. CDR3 in amino acids: CASRDRGGNQPQHF. The CDR3 nucleotides are TGTGCCAGCAGGGACAGGGGCGGCAATCAGCCCCAGCATTTT.

V gene TRBV7-9 combines with J gene TRBJ2-7; 8 positions agree with TRBD1. V dropped 1 base and J dropped 5; count of bases not matched to a gene: 4. The CDR3 covers 14 residues. Germline lookup yields CDR1 SEHNR and CDR2 FQNEAQ (reference sequence). CDR3 in DNA: TGTGCCAGCAGCTTAGGGCAGGGGGCGAACGAGCAGTACTTC. Its translation is CASSLGQGANEQYF.

The CDR3 loop is CASSYVGDKGNTEAFF. CDR3 DNA: TGTGCCAGCAGTTACGTAGGGGATAAGGGGAACACTGAAGCTTTCTTT. This chain joins TRBV6-5 and TRBJ1-1; D perhaps matches TRBD1 (5 bases). This CDR3 is built from 16 residues. CDR1 and CDR2 from the germline V gene are MNHEY and SVGAGI. Trimming removed 2 bases at V and 1 base at J, with 14 bases between.

V is TRBV7-9 and J is TRBJ2-3; D gene ambiguous. This CDR3 comprises 14 residues. From germline, CDR1 is SEHNR and CDR2 FQNEAQ (reference sequence). The V end lost 2 bases, the J end lost 3 bases, and 9 bases lay between the germline ends. The CDR3 sequence is CASSLFIKTDTQYF. CDR3 DNA sequence: TGTGCCAGCAGCTTATTCATCAAAACAGATACGCAGTATTTT.

V is TRBV28 and J is TRBJ1-5, with TRBD1 matching over 9 bases. The CDR3 sequence is 13 residues long. Germline V gives CDR1 MDHEN, CDR2 SYDVKM. Trimming removed 10 bases from V and 4 bases from J; junction bases left unmatched: 5. Here the CDR3 DNA reads TGTGCCACCACAGGGGGCGCGAATCAGCCCCAGCATTTT. Amino acid sequence: CATTGGANQPQHF.

The chain uses TRBV2 and TRBJ1-5; D uncertain. Germline V gene lookup returns CDR1 SNHLY and CDR2 FYNNEI. The CDR3 spans 14 residues. V lost 5 bases and J 0 bases, leaving 8 bases between the germline ends. The CDR3 DNA follows: TGTGCCAGCAGTCGGGATTTTAGCAATCAGCCCCAGCATTTT. Amino acids: CASSRDFSNQPQHF.

The genes are TRBV30 and TRBJ2-1, with 7 positions matching TRBD2. The V and J ends lost 3 bases and 0 bases, in that order; junction bases with no gene match: 8. The CDR3 is 16 residues long. Germline V gene sequence: CDR1 GTSNPN, CDR2 SVGIG (reference sequence). Here the CDR3 reads CAWSGAGGSSYNEQFF. As DNA, the CDR3 is TGTGCCTGGAGCGGGGCCGGGGGGAGCTCCTACAATGAGCAGTTCTTC.

The table lists this clone with a few counts. The chain links TRBV7-9 to TRBJ1-5; weak D call: TRBD1 (5 bases). This CDR3 has 14 residues. Trimming cost V 0 bases and J 6 bases, with 9 bases left between them. The germline V gene encodes CDR1 SEHNR and CDR2 FQNEAQ (reference sequence). CDR3 residues: CASSLAGASQPQHF. The CDR3 DNA follows: TGTGCCAGCAGCTTAGCAGGGGCTAGTCAGCCCCAGCATTTT.

This clone turned up a few times. The rearrangement uses TRBV19 and TRBJ2-1; the D is unclear. Trimming cost V 2 bases and J 8 bases, with 13 bases left between them. The CDR3 is 14 amino acids. The germline V gene has CDR1 LNHDA and CDR2 SQIVND (reference sequence). The CDR3 sequence: CASSISPSFDEQFF. CDR3 sequence (DNA): TGTGCCAGTAGTATAAGCCCATCCTTCGATGAGCAGTTCTTC.

This chain joins TRBV10-3 and TRBJ2-1; no definite D call. Germline lookup yields CDR1 ENHRY and CDR2 SYGVKD. The CDR3 has 13 amino acids. Trimming shortened V by 10 bases and J by 1 base, and 11 bases separated the two germline ends. The CDR3 region is CATGPSSYNEQFF. CDR3 bases: TGTGCCACCGGTCCCTCGTCCTACAATGAGCAGTTCTTC.

This clone was seen ten or more times. The chain links TRBV28 to TRBJ2-1; D is unclear. There are 10 residues in the CDR3. The germline V and J ends were trimmed by 5 bases and 7 bases, with 3 bases remaining between them. Germline V gene data show CDR1 as MDHEN and CDR2 as SYDVKM. In nucleotides, the CDR3 is TGTGCCAGCAGTCGGAATGAGCAGTTCTTC. As protein: CASSRNEQFF.

This chain joins TRBV9 and TRBJ2-1, with 7 bases identical to TRBD2. V was clipped by 7 bases and J by 0 bases; unmatched bases: 7. This CDR3 contains 15 residues. Germline CDR1 reads SGDLS; CDR2 reads YYNGEE. CDR3 sequence: CASDSGRSSYNEQFF. CDR3 in DNA: TGTGCCAGCGATAGCGGGCGTAGCTCCTACAATGAGCAGTTCTTC.

The J gene is TRBJ1-2, the V gene TRBV6-1, with 7 bases aligning to TRBD1. Germline-derived CDR1 and CDR2 are MNHNS and SASEGT. The CDR3 consists of 13 residues. V was pared by 2 bases and J by 8 bases, with 5 bases of the junction left unmatched. CDR3 protein: CASSERQGGGYTF. The DNA of the CDR3 is TGTGCCAGCAGTGAAAGACAGGGCGGGGGCTACACCTTC.

The rearrangement joins TRBV9 to TRBJ2-6; D is unresolved. CDR1 and CDR2 from the germline V gene are SGDLS and YYNGEE. The CDR3 sequence is 17 residues long. V lost 0 bases, J lost 0 bases, and 10 bases lay in between. The CDR3: CASSVDSHISGANVLTF. In DNA, the CDR3 is TGTGCCAGCAGCGTAGACAGCCACATCTCTGGGGCCAACGTCCTGACTTTC.

The CDR3 loop is CASRWGRGYGYTF. CDR3 DNA sequence: TGTGCCAGCAGGTGGGGGCGCGGCTATGGCTACACCTTC. The chain joins TRBV6-5 to TRBJ1-2, with D maybe TRBD1 (6 bases). The germline gives CDR1 MNHEY, CDR2 SVGAGI. The length of the CDR3 is 13 residues. V lost 6 bases and J 4 bases, leaving 12 bases between the germline ends.

The chain carries TRBV6-5 and TRBJ1-2, with D possibly TRBD1 on 5 matching bases. The CDR3 consists of 14 residues. Trimming removed 6 bases at V and 9 bases at J, with 20 bases between. Per the germline V gene, CDR1 is MNHEY and CDR2 is SVGAGI. The CDR3: CASSRKTVTERYTF. CDR3 nucleotide sequence: TGTGCCAGCAGCCGAAAAACGGTGACAGAACGCTACACCTTC.

This CDR3 is CASSQDRGTRHNEQFF. CDR3 DNA sequence: TGCGCCAGCAGCCAAGATAGGGGTACCCGTCACAATGAGCAGTTCTTC. The chain combines TRBV4-3 with TRBJ2-1; TRBD1 is a possible D gene (5 bases). This CDR3 region has 16 residues. V lost 0 bases and J lost 5, with 14 bases in between. CDR1 LGHNA and CDR2 YSLEER come from the germline V gene.

This rearrangement joins TRBV30 to TRBJ1-2; 7 positions match TRBD1. CDR3 size: 13 residues. V lost 2 bases, J lost 2 bases, and 2 bases stayed unmatched. Germline CDR1 reads GTSNPN; CDR2 reads SVGIG (reference sequence). CDR3 nucleotide sequence: TGTGCCTGGAGTCGCAGGGGGAACTATGGCTACACCTTC. Residues: CAWSRRGNYGYTF.